Shown below are 31 T cell receptor beta chains from a single sample sequenced in a study of shared clonotypes between healthy human individuals. Naivety among CD8 cells was defined by CD45RO negativity and positive CCR7 selection, thereby excluding terminally differentiated effector memory CD45RA+ cells. Here immunoSEQ multiplex PCR was the method, and the copy in TCRdb shows in-frame clones only, minus some. The sample holds some 2 million clones, around 96% seen once. The sequenced sample consisted of naive CD8+ T cells sorted from blood. These receptors originate from a man in his late teens or twenties in good health.

The chain combines TRBV29-1 with TRBJ1-3; D gene uncertain. Germline V gene lookup returns CDR1 SQVTM and CDR2 ANQGSEA. This CDR3 region has 14 residues. The V end lost 0 bases, the J end lost 0 bases, and 6 bases lay between the germline ends. In nucleotides, the CDR3 is TGCAGCGTTGAAGAAGGGAACTCTGGAAACACCATATATTTT. Encoded protein: CSVEEGNSGNTIYF. Combining the CDR3 with reference TRBV29-1 and TRBJ1-3 gives the whole variable domain SAVISQKPSRDICQRGTSLTIQCQVDSQVTMMFWYRQQPGQSLTLIATANQGSEATYESGFVIDKFPISRPNLTFSTLTVSNMSPEDSSIYLCSVEEGNSGNTIYFGEGSWLTVV.

The V and J genes are TRBV30 and TRBJ2-7; D could derive from TRBD1 or TRBD2 (5 bases each). This CDR3 is 15 amino acids long. Deletions cut 0 bases from V and 6 bases from J, with 18 bases between. Germline V CDR1 and CDR2: GTSNPN, SVGIG (reference sequence). CDR3 residues: CAWSVPRAGFREQYF. DNA for the CDR3: TGTGCCTGGAGTGTACCGAGGGCAGGGTTCCGCGAGCAGTACTTC.

The CDR3: CASSLGLAGFGNEQFF. In DNA, the CDR3 is TGTGCCAGCAGCTTGGGACTAGCGGGGTTCGGGAATGAGCAGTTCTTC. The J gene is TRBJ2-1, the V gene TRBV5-6; TRBD2 matches 11 bases. The trim removed 0 bases at V and 7 bases at J, leaving 6 bases unmatched. Germline values: CDR1 SGHDT, CDR2 YYEEEE. The CDR3 consists of 16 residues. Looking up the rest from reference TRBV5-6 and TRBJ2-1 gives the full variable domain: DAGVTQSPTHLIKTRGQQVTLRCSPKSGHDTVSWYQQALGQGPQFIFQYYEEEERQRGNFPDRFSGHQFPNYSSELNVNALLLGDSALYLCASSLGLAGFGNEQFFGPGTRLTVL.

The rearrangement joins TRBV30 to TRBJ2-7; no firm D call. The CDR3 has 15 residues. Germline lookup yields CDR1 GTSNPN and CDR2 SVGIG (reference sequence). The CDR3 sequence: CAPAWVTTPFYEQYF. The CDR3, as DNA: TGTGCGCCTGCCTGGGTAACTACGCCTTTCTACGAGCAGTACTTC. The full variable domain, in which reference TRBV30 and TRBJ2-7 provide the parts outside the CDR3, is SQTIHQWPATLVQPVGSPLSLECTVEGTSNPNLYWYRQAAGRGLQLLFYSVGIGQISSEVPQNLSASRPQDRQFILSSKKLLLSDSGFYLCAPAWVTTPFYEQYFGPGTRLTVT.

The CDR3 nucleotides are TGTGCCAGTAGTATAACACCCTCCACCTATAATTCACCCCTCCACTTT. It is translated as CASSITPSTYNSPLHF. The chain has TRBV19 and TRBJ1-6; D unclear. Trimming removed 2 bases at V and 2 bases at J, with 10 bases between. The CDR3 runs 16 residues. Germline CDR1 reads LNHDA; CDR2 reads SQIVND (reference sequence).

As regards this clone: The sample carries other DNA sequences with the same CDR3. The rearrangement uses TRBV5-6 and TRBJ2-2, with 7 bases identical to TRBD2. The CDR3 totals 14 residues. Per germline, CDR1 SGHDT and CDR2 YYEEEE. J lost 4 bases, V lost 0 bases, and 0 bases had no gene match. CDR3 amino acids: CASSLGGSTGELFF. CDR3 nucleotides: TGTGCCAGCAGCTTGGGCGGGAGCACCGGGGAGCTGTTTTTT.

The chain couples TRBV18 to TRBJ2-7, with D perhaps assigned TRBD1 or TRBD2 (5 bases each). Germline V gives CDR1 KGHSH, CDR2 LQKENI. This CDR3 contains 15 residues. Deletions cut 1 base from V and 2 bases from J, with 12 bases between. The DNA of the CDR3 is TGTGCCAGCTCACCACTTTCCGGGGCTCCCTACGAGCAGTACTTC. It codes for CASSPLSGAPYEQYF. The full variable domain, rest sourced from reference TRBV18 and TRBJ2-7, is NAGVMQNPRHLVRRRGQEARLRCSPMKGHSHVYWYRQLPEEGLKFMVYLQKENIIDESGMPKERFSAEFPKEGPSILRIQQVVRGDSAAYFCASSPLSGAPYEQYFGPGTRLTVT.

The chain links TRBV4-1 to TRBJ2-7, with 7 bases matching TRBD2. CDR3 length: 17 amino acids. CDR1 is MGHRA, CDR2 YSYEKL, per germline. V dropped 6 bases and J dropped 3; count of bases not matched to a gene: 17. The CDR3 nucleotides read TGCGCCAGCAGGCATAGACTAGCAGCACATCCCGACTACGAGCAGTACTTC. It is translated as CASRHRLAAHPDYEQYF.

This clone has only one observation. The rearrangement joins TRBV6-5 to TRBJ1-4; D unclear. Germline V lookup: CDR1 MNHEY, CDR2 SVGAGI. This CDR3 comprises 13 residues. V lost 0 bases, J lost 14 bases, and 13 bases lay in between. The CDR3 region is CASSYSSLDGLFF. CDR3 coding DNA: TGTGCCAGCAGTTACTCTTCCTTGGATGGGCTGTTTTTT.

V and J are TRBV9 and TRBJ1-3; D is undetermined. V was shortened by 0 bases and J by 0 bases, with 7 bases between the two germline ends. This CDR3 spans 15 amino acids. CDR1 and CDR2 (germline): SGDLS, YYNGEE. CDR3 loop: CASSVAAFSGNTIYF. The CDR3 DNA reads TGTGCCAGCAGCGTAGCGGCCTTCTCTGGAAACACCATATATTTT. Combining the CDR3 with reference TRBV9 and TRBJ1-3 gives the whole variable domain DSGVTQTPKHLITATGQRVTLRCSPRSGDLSVYWYQQSLDQGLQFLIQYYNGEERAKGNILERFSAQQFPDLHSELNLSSLELGDSALYFCASSVAAFSGNTIYFGEGSWLTVV.

The V and J genes are TRBV4-3 and TRBJ1-1; D not resolved. Germline V gene sequence: CDR1 LGHNA, CDR2 YSLEER. The CDR3 has 16 residues. The ends were cut back, 0 bases at V and 4 bases at J, with 15 bases in the middle. CDR3 nucleotides: TGCGCCAGCAGCCAAGATCCCGGCCTTTTGGGCACTGAAGCTTTCTTT. This translates into CASSQDPGLLGTEAFF.

J is TRBJ2-2 and V is TRBV15; TRBD2 matches 7 bases. This CDR3 comprises 17 residues. Trimming cost V 0 bases and J 3 bases; bases outside gene matches: 7. CDR1 is LNHNV, CDR2 YYDKDF, per germline (reference sequence). The CDR3 sequence: CATSRDRLAVYTGELFF. CDR3 DNA: TGTGCCACCAGCAGAGATCGGCTAGCGGTCTACACCGGGGAGCTGTTTTTT.

The chain carries TRBV4-1 and TRBJ2-3, with D unresolved. V was clipped by 4 bases and J by 0 bases, with 8 bases between them. The CDR3 runs to 14 residues. Germline CDR1 and CDR2: MGHRA and YSYEKL. The CDR3 DNA is TGCGCCAGCAGCCTACGGAGTAGCACAGATACGCAGTATTTT. Its protein product is CASSLRSSTDTQYF.

This chain connects TRBV7-3 to TRBJ2-1; no clear D gene. Germline V gene sequence: CDR1 SGHTA, CDR2 FQGTGA. Trimming stripped 1 base from V and 6 bases from J, with 22 bases between. The CDR3 runs 18 residues. The CDR3 nucleotides read TGTGCCAGCAGCTTAAATGCCCCTAATTCGTTAGTGGCCAATGAGCAGTTCTTC. Translating it yields CASSLNAPNSLVANEQFF.

This chain links TRBV5-1 with TRBJ2-7, with TRBD2 as a possible D gene (6 bases). V gave up 0 bases and J gave up 3 bases, with 22 bases separating them. The length of the CDR3 is 18 residues. Germline CDR1 is SGHRS and CDR2 is YFSETQ. CDR3 residues: CASSLAVPKRGYDYEQYF. In DNA form, the CDR3 reads TGCGCCAGCAGCTTGGCCGTCCCCAAACGGGGGTACGACTACGAGCAGTACTTC.

The chain employs TRBV28 and TRBJ1-1; unclear D gene. V was shortened by 6 bases and J by 5 bases, with 13 bases between the two germline ends. The CDR3 length is 13 residues. The germline V gene has CDR1 MDHEN and CDR2 SYDVKM. The CDR3 DNA reads TGTGCCAGCAGACCCCCGGGTGGTACTGAAGCTTTCTTT. Its protein product is CASRPPGGTEAFF.

This chain connects TRBV18 to TRBJ2-7, with D possibly matching TRBD2 (7 bases). This CDR3 region has 15 residues. V gave up 6 bases and J gave up 4 bases, with 19 bases separating them. CDR1 is KGHSH, CDR2 LQKENI, per germline. The CDR3 sequence: CASSPGGGSPYEQYF. For the CDR3, the DNA is TGTGCCAGCTCCCCCGGGGGCGGGAGCCCTTACGAGCAGTACTTC.

The genes are TRBV2 and TRBJ1-1, with D possibly TRBD1 on 5 matching bases. The V end was cut by 5 bases, the J end by 3 bases, with 16 bases between. Germline lookup yields CDR1 SNHLY and CDR2 FYNNEI. The CDR3 runs 15 residues. The CDR3 loop is CASSPAVGGDTEAFF. CDR3 sequence (DNA): TGTGCCAGCAGTCCCGCCGTGGGGGGGGACACTGAAGCTTTCTTT.

CDR3 DNA: TGTGCCAGCAGCTTTAGCGGGGGGGCTTACAATGAGCAGTTCTTC. Translation: CASSFSGGAYNEQFF. The gene calls are TRBV7-3 and TRBJ2-1, with 11 bases aligning to TRBD2. CDR3 size: 15 residues. Germline V gives CDR1 SGHTA, CDR2 FQGTGA. J was trimmed by 4 bases and V by 3 bases; bases with no gene match: 2.

The rearrangement links TRBV14 to TRBJ2-7; D gene ambiguous. The CDR3 totals 16 residues. Per germline, CDR1 SGHDN and CDR2 FVKESK. Trimming removed 5 bases from V and 2 bases from J, with 19 bases in between. The CDR3: CASSSLVDINTYEQYF. The DNA of the CDR3 is TGTGCCAGCAGCTCCCTGGTTGACATCAATACCTACGAGCAGTACTTC.

The chain employs TRBV27 and TRBJ2-2, with a weak D call TRBD1 (5 bases). Germline lookup yields CDR1 MNHEY and CDR2 SMNVEV (reference sequence). The germline V and J ends were trimmed by 8 bases and 1 base, with 17 bases remaining between them. There are 16 residues in the CDR3. The CDR3 bases are TGTGCCAGCTACACCCTGGGCAGGGAGAACACCGGGGAGCTGTTTTTT. Encoded protein: CASYTLGRENTGELFF.

The rearrangement uses TRBV5-6 and TRBJ1-1, with a weak D call TRBD1 (6 bases). The V gene lost 6 bases and the J gene lost 1 base, with 16 bases spanning the gap. The CDR3 sequence is 15 residues long. Germline CDR1 reads SGHDT; CDR2 reads YYEEEE. The CDR3, as DNA: TGTGCCAGCACCTCTCTTTACAGGGAGAACACTGAAGCTTTCTTT. Translation: CASTSLYRENTEAFF.

The V call is TRBV19, the J call TRBJ2-7; maybe TRBD1 (6 bases). CDR3 length equals 12 residues. Per germline, CDR1 LNHDA and CDR2 SQIVND (reference sequence). Trimming removed 7 bases from V and 6 bases from J, with 13 bases in between. The CDR3 DNA is TGTGCCAGTACAACTGCCAGGGGCGAGCAGTACTTC. This translates into CASTTARGEQYF.

V gene TRBV7-8 combines with J gene TRBJ2-7, with TRBD2 as a possible D gene (6 bases). V lost 5 bases and J 4 bases, leaving 21 bases between the germline ends. Germline loops: CDR1 SGHVS, CDR2 FQNEAQ. The CDR3 sequence is 16 residues long. CDR3 region: CASSTLTDGGGYEQYF. CDR3 in DNA: TGTGCCAGCAGCACCCTAACGGACGGGGGTGGGTACGAGCAGTACTTC.

V usage is TRBV7-9 and J usage is TRBJ2-2, with TRBD2 identical over 14 bases. Germline assignment: CDR1 SEHNR and CDR2 FQNEAQ (reference sequence). V lost 5 bases and J lost 4; bases outside the gene matches: 12. This CDR3 spans 19 amino acids. The CDR3 region is CASSPGLAGGSPSTGELFF. CDR3 in DNA: TGTGCCAGCAGCCCAGGACTAGCGGGAGGATCTCCGAGCACCGGGGAGCTGTTTTTT. Combining the CDR3 with reference TRBV7-9 and TRBJ2-2 gives the whole variable domain DTGVSQNPRHKITKRGQNVTFRCDPISEHNRLYWYRQTLGQGPEFLTYFQNEAQLEKSRLLSDRFSAERPKGSFSTLEIQRTEQGDSAMYLCASSPGLAGGSPSTGELFFGEGSRLTVL.

The J gene is TRBJ1-1, the V gene TRBV4-1; D perhaps matches TRBD1 (5 bases). This CDR3 is built from 16 residues. In germline, CDR1 is MGHRA, CDR2 YSYEKL. Trimming took off 3 bases at V and 0 bases at J, with 14 bases between the two ends. CDR3 residues: CASSHVGMGLNTEAFF. In nucleotides, the CDR3 is TGCGCCAGCAGCCATGTCGGGATGGGACTGAACACTGAAGCTTTCTTT.

The sample holds a few counts of this clone. The chain carries TRBV10-3 and TRBJ1-4; perhaps TRBD1 as D (6 bases). The CDR3 length is 15 residues. From germline, CDR1 is ENHRY and CDR2 SYGVKD. The V end was cut by 3 bases, the J end by 7 bases, with 15 bases between. Here the CDR3 reads CAISDSGGGAEKLFF. The DNA for the CDR3 is TGTGCCATCAGTGATAGCGGGGGCGGAGCTGAAAAACTGTTTTTT.

The rearrangement links TRBV16 to TRBJ1-1; tentatively, D is TRBD1 (5 bases). The CDR3 is made up of 15 amino acids. CDR1 and CDR2 (germline): KGHSY, FQNENV. Trimming pared 3 bases from V and 1 base from J, leaving 12 bases between. Here the CDR3 DNA reads TGTGCCAGCAGCCATAGTTGGGGGAAGAACACTGAAGCTTTCTTT. Protein sequence: CASSHSWGKNTEAFF.

The J gene is TRBJ2-1, the V gene TRBV6-1; 9 nucleotides align to TRBD1. The V gene's germline CDR1 is MNHNS and CDR2 SASEGT. J lost 7 bases, V lost 6 bases, and 7 bases had no gene match. The CDR3 sequence is 14 residues long. The DNA for the CDR3 is TGTGCCAGCAGAGCCTTACAGGGGGCGAATGAGCAGTTCTTC. Encoded protein: CASRALQGANEQFF.

This rearrangement joins TRBV6-5 to TRBJ2-4, with D possibly being TRBD2 (7 bases). Germline CDR1 is MNHEY and CDR2 is SVGAGI. The CDR3 loop spans 15 amino acids. The ends were cut back, 6 bases at V and 5 bases at J, with 17 bases in the middle. DNA for the CDR3: TGTGCCAGCAGCCCCTGGGGGGGGCTCGAAAACATTCAGTACTTC. As protein: CASSPWGGLENIQYF.

The gene calls are TRBV6-1 and TRBJ2-5, with D unresolved. V gave up 6 bases and J gave up 5 bases, with 10 bases separating them. Germline CDR1 MNHNS, CDR2 SASEGT. This CDR3 region has 12 residues. In DNA, the CDR3 is TGTGCCAGCAGCAATTTGTTGGAGACCCAGTACTTC. Translation: CASSNLLETQYF.